This T cell receptor (beta chain) was found in a study of blood T cells in healthy people across ages. Study-level points and caveats: There was a strong correlation between TCR beta diversity and naive T cell percentage. Diversity figures based on one million T cells were deemed too low.

Notes on this clonotype: What it recognizes is unknown.

Alongside a J-beta primer mix, a sample-barcoded 5' primer served in a second PCR lasting roughly 7 to 12 cycles. TCRdb itself ran the 5' RACE reads through MiXCR, one entry per CDR3 protein. The table records roughly 500,000 distinct CDR3 sequences, approximately 25% of them present only once. This same sample was also part of a study on T cells of mothers and their children. From that second work: The authors added sample barcodes and 2-4 random nucleotides using the M1S primer of the second PCR.

The clonotype originates from a boy between 10 and 17 years old in good health. Sequenced sample: blood.

The CDR3 here is CASRGYTDTQYF. DNA of the CDR3: TGTGCCAGCCGGGGATACACAGATACGCAGTATTTT. V usage is TRBV27 and J usage is TRBJ2-3; a possible D gene is TRBD2 (5 bases). The V gene's germline CDR1 is MNHEY and CDR2 SMNVEV (reference sequence). The CDR3 contains 12 residues. V was trimmed by 8 bases and J by 2 bases, leaving 8 bases between them.